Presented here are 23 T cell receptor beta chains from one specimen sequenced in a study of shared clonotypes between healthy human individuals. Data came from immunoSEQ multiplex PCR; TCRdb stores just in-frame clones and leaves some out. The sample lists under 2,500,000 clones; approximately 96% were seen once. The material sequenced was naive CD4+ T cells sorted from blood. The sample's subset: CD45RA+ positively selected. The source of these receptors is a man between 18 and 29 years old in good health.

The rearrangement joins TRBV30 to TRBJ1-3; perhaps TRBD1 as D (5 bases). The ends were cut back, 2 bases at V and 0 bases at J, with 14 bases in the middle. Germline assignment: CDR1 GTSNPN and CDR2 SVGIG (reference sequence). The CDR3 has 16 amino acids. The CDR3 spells CAWSRRASSSGNTIYF. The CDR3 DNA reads TGTGCCTGGAGTCGCAGGGCCTCCAGCTCTGGAAACACCATATATTTT.

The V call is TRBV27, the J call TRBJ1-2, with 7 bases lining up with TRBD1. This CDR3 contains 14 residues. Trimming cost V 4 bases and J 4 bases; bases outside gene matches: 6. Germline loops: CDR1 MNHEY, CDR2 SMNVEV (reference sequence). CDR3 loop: CASSYRDSVYGYTF. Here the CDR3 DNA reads TGTGCCAGCAGTTACCGGGACAGCGTCTATGGCTACACCTTC.

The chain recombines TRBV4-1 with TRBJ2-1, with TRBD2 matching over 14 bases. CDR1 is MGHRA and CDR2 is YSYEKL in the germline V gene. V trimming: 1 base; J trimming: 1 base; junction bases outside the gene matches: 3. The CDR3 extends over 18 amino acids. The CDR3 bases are TGCGCCAGCAGCCAAGGACTAGCGGGGGGGGTTTCCTACAATGAGCAGTTCTTC. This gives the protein CASSQGLAGGVSYNEQFF.

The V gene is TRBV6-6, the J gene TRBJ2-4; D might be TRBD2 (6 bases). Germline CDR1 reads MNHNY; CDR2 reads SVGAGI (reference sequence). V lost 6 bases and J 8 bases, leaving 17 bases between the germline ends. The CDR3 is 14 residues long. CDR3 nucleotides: TGTGCCAGCAGCTTCGGACTATCTGGCCACATTCAGTACTTC. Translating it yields CASSFGLSGHIQYF.

In DNA form, the CDR3 reads TGTGCCAGTGGTTGGGACGAGCAGTACTTC. Residues: CASGWDEQYF. The chain joins TRBV25-1 to TRBJ2-7, with unresolved D. V was pared by 9 bases and J by 5 bases, with 8 bases between. There are 10 residues in the CDR3. From germline, CDR1 is MGHDK and CDR2 SYGVNS.

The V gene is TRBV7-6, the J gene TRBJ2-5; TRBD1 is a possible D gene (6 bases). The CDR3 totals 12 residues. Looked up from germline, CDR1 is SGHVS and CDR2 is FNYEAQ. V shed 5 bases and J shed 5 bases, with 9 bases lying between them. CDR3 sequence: CASSPQGETQYF. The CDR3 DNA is TGTGCCAGCAGCCCTCAGGGGGAGACCCAGTACTTC. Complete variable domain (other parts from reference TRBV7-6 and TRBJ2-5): GAGVSQSPRYKVTKRGQDVALRCDPISGHVSLYWYRQALGQGPEFLTYFNYEAQQDKSGLPNDRFSAERPEGSISTLTIQRTEQRDSAMYRCASSPQGETQYFGPGTRLLVL.

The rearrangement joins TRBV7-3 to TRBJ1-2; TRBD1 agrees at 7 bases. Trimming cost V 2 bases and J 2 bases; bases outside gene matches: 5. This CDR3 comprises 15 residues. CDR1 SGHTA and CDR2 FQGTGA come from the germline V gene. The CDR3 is CASSLPGTENYGYTF. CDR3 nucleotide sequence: TGTGCCAGCAGCTTACCTGGGACAGAGAACTATGGCTACACCTTC. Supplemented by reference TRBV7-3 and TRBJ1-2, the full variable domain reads GAGVSQTPSNKVTEKGKYVELRCDPISGHTALYWYRQSLGQGPEFLIYFQGTGAADDSGLPNDRFFAVRPEGSVSTLKIQRTERGDSAVYLCASSLPGTENYGYTFGSGTRLTVV.

The CDR3 protein is CASSPPPLAGGGYNEQFF. As DNA, the CDR3 is TGTGCCAGCTCACCACCTCCACTAGCGGGGGGAGGCTACAATGAGCAGTTCTTC. J is TRBJ2-1 and V is TRBV18; 12 bases match TRBD2. With V trimmed by 0 bases and J by 3 bases, 6 bases remained unmatched. The germline V gene has CDR1 KGHSH and CDR2 LQKENI. The CDR3 sequence is 18 residues long.

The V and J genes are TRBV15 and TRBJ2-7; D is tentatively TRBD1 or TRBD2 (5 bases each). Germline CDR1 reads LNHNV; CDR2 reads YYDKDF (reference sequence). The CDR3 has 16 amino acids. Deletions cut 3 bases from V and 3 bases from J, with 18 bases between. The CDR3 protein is CATSRGVGRTVYEQYF. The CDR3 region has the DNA TGTGCCACCAGCAGGGGGGTAGGACGGACCGTCTACGAGCAGTACTTC. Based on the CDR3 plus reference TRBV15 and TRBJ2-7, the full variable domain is DAMVIQNPRYQVTQFGKPVTLSCSQTLNHNVMYWYQQKSSQAPKLLFHYYDKDFNNEADTPDNFQSRRPNTSFCFLDIRSPGLGDTAMYLCATSRGVGRTVYEQYFGPGTRLTVT.

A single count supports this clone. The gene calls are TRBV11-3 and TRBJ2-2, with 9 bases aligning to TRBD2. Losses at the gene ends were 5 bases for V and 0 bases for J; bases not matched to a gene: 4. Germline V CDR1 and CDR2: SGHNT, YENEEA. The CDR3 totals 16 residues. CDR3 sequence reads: CASSVSGRANTGELFF. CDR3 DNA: TGTGCCAGCAGCGTTAGCGGGAGAGCGAACACCGGGGAGCTGTTTTTT.

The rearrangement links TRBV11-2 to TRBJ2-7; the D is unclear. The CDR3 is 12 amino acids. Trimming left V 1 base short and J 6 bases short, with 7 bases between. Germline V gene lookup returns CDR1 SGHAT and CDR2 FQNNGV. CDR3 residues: CASSLAPIEQYF. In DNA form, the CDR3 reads TGTGCCAGCAGCTTAGCACCAATCGAGCAGTACTTC.

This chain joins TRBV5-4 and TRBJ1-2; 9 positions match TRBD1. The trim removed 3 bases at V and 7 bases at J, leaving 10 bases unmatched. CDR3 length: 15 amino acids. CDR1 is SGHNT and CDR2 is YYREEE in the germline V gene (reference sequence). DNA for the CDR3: TGTGCCAGCAGCTGCGACGGGACAGGGTTGTGTGGCTACACCTTC. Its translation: CASSCDGTGLCGYTF.

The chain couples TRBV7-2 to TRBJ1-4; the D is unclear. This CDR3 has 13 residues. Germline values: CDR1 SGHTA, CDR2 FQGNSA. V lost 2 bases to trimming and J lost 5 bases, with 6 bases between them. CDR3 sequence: CASSLQFNEKLFF. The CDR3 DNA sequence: TGTGCCAGCAGCTTACAATTCAATGAAAAACTGTTTTTT.

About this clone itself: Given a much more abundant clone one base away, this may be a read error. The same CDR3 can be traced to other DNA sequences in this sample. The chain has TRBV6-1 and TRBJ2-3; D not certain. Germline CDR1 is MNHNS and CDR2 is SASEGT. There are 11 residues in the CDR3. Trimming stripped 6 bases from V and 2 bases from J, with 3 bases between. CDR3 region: CASRSTDTQYF. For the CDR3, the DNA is TGTGCCAGCAGATCCACAGATACGCAGTATTTT.

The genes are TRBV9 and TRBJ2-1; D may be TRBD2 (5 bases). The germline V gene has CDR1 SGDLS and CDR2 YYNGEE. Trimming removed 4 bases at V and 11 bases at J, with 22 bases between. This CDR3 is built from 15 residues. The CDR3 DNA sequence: TGTGCCAGCAGCCTAACAGTAACGGGGTGGAGACAGCAGTTCTTC. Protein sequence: CASSLTVTGWRQQFF.

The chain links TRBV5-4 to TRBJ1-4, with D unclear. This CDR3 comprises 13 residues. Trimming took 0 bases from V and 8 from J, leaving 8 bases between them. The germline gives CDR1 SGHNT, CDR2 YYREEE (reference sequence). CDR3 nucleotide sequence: TGTGCCAGCAGCTTGGCCCTGGGGGAAAAACTGTTTTTT. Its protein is CASSLALGEKLFF.

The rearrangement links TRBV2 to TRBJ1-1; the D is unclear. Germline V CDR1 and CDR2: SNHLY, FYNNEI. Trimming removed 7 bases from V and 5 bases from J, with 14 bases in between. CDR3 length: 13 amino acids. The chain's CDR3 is CASMLVGWTEAFF. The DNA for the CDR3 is TGTGCCAGCATGCTTGTCGGGTGGACTGAAGCTTTCTTT.

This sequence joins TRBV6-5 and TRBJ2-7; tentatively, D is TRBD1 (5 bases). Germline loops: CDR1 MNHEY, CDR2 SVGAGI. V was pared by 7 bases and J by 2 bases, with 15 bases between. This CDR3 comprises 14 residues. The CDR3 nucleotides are TGTGCCAGCACCCCCAGGGTGGGCCCCTACGAGCAGTACTTC. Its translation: CASTPRVGPYEQYF.

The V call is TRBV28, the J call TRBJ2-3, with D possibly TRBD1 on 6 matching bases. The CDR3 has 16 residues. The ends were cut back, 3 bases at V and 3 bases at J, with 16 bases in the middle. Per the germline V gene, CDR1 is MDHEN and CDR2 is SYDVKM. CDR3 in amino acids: CASSFELGARTDTQYF. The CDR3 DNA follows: TGTGCCAGCAGTTTTGAGCTGGGGGCGCGGACAGATACGCAGTATTTT. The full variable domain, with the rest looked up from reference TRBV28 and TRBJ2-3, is DVKVTQSSRYLVKRTGEKVFLECVQDMDHENMFWYRQDPGLGLRLIYFSYDVKMKEKGDIPEGYSVSREKKERFSLILESASTNQTSMYLCASSFELGARTDTQYFGPGTRLTVL.

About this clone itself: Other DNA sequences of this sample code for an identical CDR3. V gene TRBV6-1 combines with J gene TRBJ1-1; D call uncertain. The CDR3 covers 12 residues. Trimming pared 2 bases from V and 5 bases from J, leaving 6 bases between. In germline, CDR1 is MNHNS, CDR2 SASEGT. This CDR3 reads CASSERGTEAFF. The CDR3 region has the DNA TGTGCCAGCAGTGAACGTGGGACTGAAGCTTTCTTT.

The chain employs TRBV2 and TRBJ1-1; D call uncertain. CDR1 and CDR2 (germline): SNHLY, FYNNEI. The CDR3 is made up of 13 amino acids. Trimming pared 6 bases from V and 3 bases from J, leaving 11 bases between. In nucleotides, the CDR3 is TGTGCCAGCAGCCAAGAGCGGGACACTGAAGCTTTCTTT. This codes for CASSQERDTEAFF.

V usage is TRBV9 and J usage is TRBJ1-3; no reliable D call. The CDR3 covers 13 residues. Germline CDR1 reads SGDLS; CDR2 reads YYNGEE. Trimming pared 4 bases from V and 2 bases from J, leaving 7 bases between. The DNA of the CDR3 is TGTGCCAGCAGCTCCCGGCCTGGAAACACCATATATTTT. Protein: CASSSRPGNTIYF.

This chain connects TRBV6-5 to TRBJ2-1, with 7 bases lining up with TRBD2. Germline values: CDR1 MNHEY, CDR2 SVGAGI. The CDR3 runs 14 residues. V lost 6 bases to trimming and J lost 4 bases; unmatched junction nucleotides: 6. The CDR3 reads CASSRRGGYNEQFF. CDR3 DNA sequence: TGTGCCAGCAGCCGGAGGGGAGGGTACAATGAGCAGTTCTTC.